These T cell receptor beta chains were read from a single sample in a study of T cell repertoires in cytomegalovirus infection. TCRdb reprocessed the reads via MiXCR and lists one record per CDR3 protein. The data show 70,000 to 75,000 distinct CDR3 sequences, with about 4% seen just once and around 21% held by the top ten. The sample consisted of PBMCs. The source of these receptors is a human donor in good health (CMV status not recorded). Some clones in this sample may be carry-over from other donors' samples. Each CDR3 is given with its conserved first and last residue. D genes are given only for firm matches. Clone size is stated in some rows and not others, as once, few, many or a class when expanded.

TRBD1 many TRBJ2-2 TRBV7-8 TGTGCCAGCAGCTCCAGACAGGGCGGCTCGTACGGGGAGCTGTTTTTT CASSSRQGGSYGELFF
- many TRBJ2-7 TRBV7-9 TGTGCCAGCAGCCTTTCCGTAGGGACTGACCTCGGAGCCCACGAGCAGTACTTC CASSLSVGTDLGAHEQYF
- many TRBJ2-2 TRBV12-3/TRBV12-4 TGTGCCAGCAGTTTACGTGAGACCGGGGAGCTGTTTTTT CASSLRETGELFF
- few TRBJ2-1 TRBV12-3/TRBV12-4 TGTGCCAGCAGTTTTCAGGACTTACAATACAATGAGCAGTTCTTC CASSFQDLQYNEQFF
- many TRBJ1-6 TRBV4-1 TGCGCCAGCAGCCAAGATCTCGTTGACAGTCCAAATTCACCCCTCCACTTT CASSQDLVDSPNSPLHF
- many TRBJ2-1 TRBV6-2/TRBV6-3 TGTGCCAGCAGTTACTCGCAAAGGGGTGGGAATGAGCAGTTCTTC CASSYSQRGGNEQFF
- many TRBJ2-1 TRBV19 TGTGCCAGTAGTTCGCCGACGAGGAATGAGCAGTTCTTC CASSSPTRNEQFF
- - TRBJ2-3 TRBV29-1 TGCAGCGTTGGGGGCCAAAAGGACACGTACACAGATACGCAGTATTTT CSVGGQKDTYTDTQYF
TRBD2 many TRBJ2-5 TRBV7-2 TGTGCCAGCAGCTTAGGGGCTAGCGGGGGCCAAGAGACCCAGTACTTC CASSLGASGGQETQYF
TRBD1 many TRBJ1-4 TRBV7-9 TGTGCCAGCAGCCACCGCATCGACAGGGAGGGCGAAAAACTGTTTTTT CASSHRIDREGEKLFF
- few TRBJ1-1 TRBV7-6 TGTGCCAGCAGCCCAGCCTCTGGTCGGGGCACTGAAGCTTTCTTT CASSPASGRGTEAFF
- many TRBJ1-1 TRBV20-1 TGCAGTGCTAGAGATATGAGGGTCCTGAACACTGAAGCTTTCTTT CSARDMRVLNTEAFF
- many TRBJ1-6 TRBV6-2/TRBV6-3 TGTGCCAGCAACCTGGGGGATTCACCCCTCCACTTT CASNLGDSPLHF
TRBD2 many TRBJ2-1 TRBV6-2/TRBV6-3 TGTGCCAGCAGTTACTCGCCTAGCGGGACTGAGTACTTCCGCTACAATGAGCAGTTCTTC CASSYSPSGTEYFRYNEQFF
- many TRBJ2-5 TRBV6-2/TRBV6-3 TGTGCCAGCAGTTACTGGGGGACCCAGTACTTC CASSYWGTQYF
TRBD2 many TRBJ2-7 TRBV7-2 TGTGCCAGCAGCTTAGGCGGGAGAGTGGGGAGTGAGCAGTACTTC CASSLGGRVGSEQYF
TRBD2 many TRBJ2-3 TRBV10-3 TGTGCCATGACTAGCGCACTAGACACAGATACGCAGTATTTT CAMTSALDTDTQYF
TRBD2 - TRBJ2-3 TRBV13 TGTGCCAGCAGCTTAGAGACGACTAGCTTGACAGCCGATACGCAGTATTTT CASSLETTSLTADTQYF
TRBD2 many TRBJ2-1 TRBV20-1 TGCAGTGCTAGAGATCGTCGAGCGGGAGTTATTAATGAGCAGTTCTTC CSARDRRAGVINEQFF
- - TRBJ1-4 TRBV7-9 TGTGCCAGCAGCCCCCGTGCGCAGGGCAAAGGCGGTAATGAAAAACTGTTTTTT CASSPRAQGKGGNEKLFF
- many TRBJ1-2 TRBV7-2 TGTGCCAGCAGCTTACACTTGGAGTCGGATGGTGGCTACACCTTC CASSLHLESDGGYTF
- many TRBJ1-2 TRBV19 TGTGCCAGTAGTCTCTCGACAGGAGCTAACTATGGCTACACCTTC CASSLSTGANYGYTF
- many TRBJ2-7 TRBV6-8 TGTGCCAGCGGGGGTGCCTACGAGCAGTACTTC CASGGAYEQYF
- many TRBJ1-2 TRBV4-1 TGCGCCAGCAGCCAGGGACCGATCGGATATGGCTACACCTTC CASSQGPIGYGYTF
- many TRBJ1-1 TRBV5-6 TGTGCCAGCAGCTTGGGGATCCGACAGCCTATAGGCACTGAAGCTTTCTTT CASSLGIRQPIGTEAFF
TRBD2 many TRBJ2-3 TRBV7-2 TGTGCCAGCAGCTTAGTGGCTAGCGGGACAGATACGCAGTATTTT CASSLVASGTDTQYF